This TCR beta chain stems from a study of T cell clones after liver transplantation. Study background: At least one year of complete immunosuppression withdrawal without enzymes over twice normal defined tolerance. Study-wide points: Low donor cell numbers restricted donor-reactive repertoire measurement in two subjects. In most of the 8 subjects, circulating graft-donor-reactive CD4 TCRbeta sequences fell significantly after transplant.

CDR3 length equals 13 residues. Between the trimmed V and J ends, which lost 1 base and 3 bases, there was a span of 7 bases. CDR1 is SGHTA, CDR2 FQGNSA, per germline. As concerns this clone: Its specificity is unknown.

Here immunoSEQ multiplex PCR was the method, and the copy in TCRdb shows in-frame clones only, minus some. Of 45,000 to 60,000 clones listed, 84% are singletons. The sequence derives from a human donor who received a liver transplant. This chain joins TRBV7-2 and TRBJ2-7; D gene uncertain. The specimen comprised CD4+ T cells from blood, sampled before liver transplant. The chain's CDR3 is CASSLGHFYEQYF. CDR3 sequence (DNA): TGTGCCAGCAGCTTAGGGCACTTCTACGAGCAGTACTTC.